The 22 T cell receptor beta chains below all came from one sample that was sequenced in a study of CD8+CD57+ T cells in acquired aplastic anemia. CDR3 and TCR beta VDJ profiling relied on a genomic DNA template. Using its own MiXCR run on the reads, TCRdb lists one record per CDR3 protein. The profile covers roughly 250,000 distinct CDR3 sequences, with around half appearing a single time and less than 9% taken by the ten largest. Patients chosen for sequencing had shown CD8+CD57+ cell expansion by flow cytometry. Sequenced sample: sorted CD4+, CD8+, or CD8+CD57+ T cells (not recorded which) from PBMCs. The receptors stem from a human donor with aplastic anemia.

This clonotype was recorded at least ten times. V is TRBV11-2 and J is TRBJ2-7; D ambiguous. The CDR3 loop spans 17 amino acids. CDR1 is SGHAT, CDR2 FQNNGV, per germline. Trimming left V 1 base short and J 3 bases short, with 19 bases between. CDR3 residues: CASSLAMWVTSDYEQYF. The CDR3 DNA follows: TGTGCCAGCAGCTTAGCTATGTGGGTCACCTCGGACTACGAGCAGTACTTC.

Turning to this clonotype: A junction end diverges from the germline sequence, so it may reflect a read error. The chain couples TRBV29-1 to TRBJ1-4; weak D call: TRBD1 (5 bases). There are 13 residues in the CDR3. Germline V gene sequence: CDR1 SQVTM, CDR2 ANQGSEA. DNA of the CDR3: TGCAGCGTAGAAGGGGAGGGGTCGGAAAAACTGTTTTTT. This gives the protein CSVEGEGSEKLFF.

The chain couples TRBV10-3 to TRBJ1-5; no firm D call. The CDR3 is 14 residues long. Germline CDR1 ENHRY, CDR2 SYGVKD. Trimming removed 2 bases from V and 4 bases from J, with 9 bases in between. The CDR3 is CAISEGFSNQPQHF. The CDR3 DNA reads TGTGCCATCAGTGAGGGGTTCAGTAATCAGCCCCAGCATTTT.

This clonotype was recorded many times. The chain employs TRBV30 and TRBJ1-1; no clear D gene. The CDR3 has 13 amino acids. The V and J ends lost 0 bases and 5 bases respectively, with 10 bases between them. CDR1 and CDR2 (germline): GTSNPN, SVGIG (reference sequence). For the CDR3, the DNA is TGTGCCTGGAGTGTCGGTGTCGGGACTGAAGCTTTCTTT. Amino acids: CAWSVGVGTEAFF.

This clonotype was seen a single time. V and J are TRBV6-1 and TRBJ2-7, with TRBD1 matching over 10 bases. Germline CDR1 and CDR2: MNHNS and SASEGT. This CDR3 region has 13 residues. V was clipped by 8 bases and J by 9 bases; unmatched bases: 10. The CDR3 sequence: CASGRQGAVGQYF. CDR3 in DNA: TGTGCCAGCGGACGACAGGGGGCGGTCGGGCAGTACTTC.

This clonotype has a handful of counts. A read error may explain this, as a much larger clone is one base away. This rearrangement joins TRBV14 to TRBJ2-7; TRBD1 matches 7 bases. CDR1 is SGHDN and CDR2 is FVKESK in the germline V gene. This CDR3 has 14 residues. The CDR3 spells CASSERTGNYGQYF. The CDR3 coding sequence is TGTGCCAGCAGCGAACGGACAGGAAACTACGGGCAGTACTTC.

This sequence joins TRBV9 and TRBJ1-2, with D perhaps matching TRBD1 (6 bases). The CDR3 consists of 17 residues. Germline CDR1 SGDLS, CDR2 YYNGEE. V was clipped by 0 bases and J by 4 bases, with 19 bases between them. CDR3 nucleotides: TGTGCCAGCAGCGTAGGGGGAGCGACAGGCCTTCTCTATGGCTACACCTTC. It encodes CASSVGGATGLLYGYTF.

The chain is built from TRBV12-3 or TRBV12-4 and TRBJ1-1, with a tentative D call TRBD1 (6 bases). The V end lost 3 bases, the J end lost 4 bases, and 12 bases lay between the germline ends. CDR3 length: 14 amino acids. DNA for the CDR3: TGTGCCAGCAGTTTTGGACAGTTCGGCACTGAAGCTTTCTTT. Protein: CASSFGQFGTEAFF.

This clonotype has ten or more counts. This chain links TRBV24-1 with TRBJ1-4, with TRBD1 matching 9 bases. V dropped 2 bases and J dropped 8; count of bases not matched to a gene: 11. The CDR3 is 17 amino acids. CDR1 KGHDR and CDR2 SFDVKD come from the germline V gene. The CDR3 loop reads CATSDSPGQGSREKLFF. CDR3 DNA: TGTGCCACCAGTGATTCTCCGGGACAGGGATCGAGGGAAAAACTGTTTTTT.

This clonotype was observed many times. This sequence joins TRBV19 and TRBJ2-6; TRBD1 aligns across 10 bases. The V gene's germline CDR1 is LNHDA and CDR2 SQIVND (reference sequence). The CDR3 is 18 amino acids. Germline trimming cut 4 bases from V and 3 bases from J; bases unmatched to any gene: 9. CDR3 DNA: TGTGCCAGTAGTAATAGACAGGGGGCTCGGGATGGGGCCAACGTCCTGACTTTC. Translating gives CASSNRQGARDGANVLTF.

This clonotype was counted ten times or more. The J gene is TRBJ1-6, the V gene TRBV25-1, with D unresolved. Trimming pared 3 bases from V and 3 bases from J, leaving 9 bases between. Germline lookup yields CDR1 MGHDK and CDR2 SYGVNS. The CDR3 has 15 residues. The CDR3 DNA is TGTGCCAGCAGTGACAGGAGACGCTATAATTCACCCCTCCACTTT. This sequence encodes CASSDRRRYNSPLHF.

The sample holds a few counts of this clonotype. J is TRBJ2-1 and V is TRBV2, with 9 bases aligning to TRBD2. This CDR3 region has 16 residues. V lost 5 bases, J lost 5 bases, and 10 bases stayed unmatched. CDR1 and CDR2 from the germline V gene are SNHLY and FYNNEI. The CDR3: CASSFRLAGRNNEQFF. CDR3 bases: TGTGCCAGCAGTTTCAGGCTAGCGGGAAGAAACAATGAGCAGTTCTTC. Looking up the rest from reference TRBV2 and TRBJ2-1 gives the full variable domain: EPEVTQTPSHQVTQMGQEVILRCVPISNHLYFYWYRQILGQKVEFLVSFYNNEISEKSEIFDDQFSVERPDGSNFTLKIRSTKLEDSAMYFCASSFRLAGRNNEQFFGPGTRLTVL.

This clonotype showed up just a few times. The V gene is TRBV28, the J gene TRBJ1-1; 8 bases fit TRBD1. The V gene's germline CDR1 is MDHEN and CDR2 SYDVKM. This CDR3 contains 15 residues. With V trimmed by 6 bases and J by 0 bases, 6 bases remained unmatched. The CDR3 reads CASRGTGQLNTEAFF. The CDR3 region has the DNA TGTGCCAGCAGGGGGACAGGACAGCTGAACACTGAAGCTTTCTTT.

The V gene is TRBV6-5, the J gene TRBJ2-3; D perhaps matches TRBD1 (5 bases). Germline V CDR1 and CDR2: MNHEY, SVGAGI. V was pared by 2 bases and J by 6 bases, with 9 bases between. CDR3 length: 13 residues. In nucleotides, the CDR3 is TGTGCCAGCAGTTACGAGAAGGGGGATACGCAGTATTTT. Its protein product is CASSYEKGDTQYF.

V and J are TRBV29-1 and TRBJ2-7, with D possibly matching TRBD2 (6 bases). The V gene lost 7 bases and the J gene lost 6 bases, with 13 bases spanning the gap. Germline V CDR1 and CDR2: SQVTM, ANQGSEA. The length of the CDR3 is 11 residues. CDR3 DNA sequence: TGCAGCGCCCGACTAGTTTCCGAGCAGTACTTC. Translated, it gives CSARLVSEQYF.

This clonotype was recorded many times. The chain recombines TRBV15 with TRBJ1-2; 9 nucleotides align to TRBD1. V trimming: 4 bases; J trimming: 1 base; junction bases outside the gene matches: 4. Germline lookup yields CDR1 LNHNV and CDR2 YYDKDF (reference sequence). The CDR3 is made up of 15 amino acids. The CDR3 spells CATSTDRGYNYGYTF. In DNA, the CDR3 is TGTGCCACCAGCACTGACAGGGGGTATAACTATGGCTACACCTTC. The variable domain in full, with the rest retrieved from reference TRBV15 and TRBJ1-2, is DAMVIQNPRYQVTQFGKPVTLSCSQTLNHNVMYWYQQKSSQAPKLLFHYYDKDFNNEADTPDNFQSRRPNTSFCFLDIRSPGLGDTAMYLCATSTDRGYNYGYTFGSGTRLTVV.

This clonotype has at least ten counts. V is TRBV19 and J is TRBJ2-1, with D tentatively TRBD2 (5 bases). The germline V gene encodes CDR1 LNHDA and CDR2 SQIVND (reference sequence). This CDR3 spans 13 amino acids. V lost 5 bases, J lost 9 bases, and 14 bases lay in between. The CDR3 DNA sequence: TGTGCCAGTAGTGTAGGGCGGGCTAGTGAGCAGTTCTTC. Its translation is CASSVGRASEQFF.

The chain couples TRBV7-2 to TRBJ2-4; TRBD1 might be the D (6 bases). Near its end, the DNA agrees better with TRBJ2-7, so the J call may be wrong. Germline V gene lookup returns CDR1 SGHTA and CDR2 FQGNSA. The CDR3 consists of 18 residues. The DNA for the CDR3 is TGTGCCAGCAGCCTTGTGGCCCTCTCAGGGGTAGATGGTTACGAGCAGTACTTC. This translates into CASSLVALSGVDGYEQYF.

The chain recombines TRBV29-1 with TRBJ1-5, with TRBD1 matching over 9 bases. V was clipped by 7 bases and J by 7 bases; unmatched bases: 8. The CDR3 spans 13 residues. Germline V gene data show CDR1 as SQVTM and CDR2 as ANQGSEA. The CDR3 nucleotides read TGCAGCGCGGGGGACAGGGTAAAACAGCCCCAGCATTTT. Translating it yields CSAGDRVKQPQHF.

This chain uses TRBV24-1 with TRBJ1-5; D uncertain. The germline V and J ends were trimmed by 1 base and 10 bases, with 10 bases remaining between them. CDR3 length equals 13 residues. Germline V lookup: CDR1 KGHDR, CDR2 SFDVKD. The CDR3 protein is CATSDFKDAPQHF. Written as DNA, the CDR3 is TGTGCCACCAGTGATTTCAAAGATGCCCCCCAGCATTTT.

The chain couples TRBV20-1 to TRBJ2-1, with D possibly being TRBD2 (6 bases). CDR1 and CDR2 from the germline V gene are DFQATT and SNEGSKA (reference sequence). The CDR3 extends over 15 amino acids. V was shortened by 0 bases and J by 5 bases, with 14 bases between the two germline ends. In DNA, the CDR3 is TGCAGTGCTAGAGATCAGGGACTGGACAACAATGAGCAGTTCTTC. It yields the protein CSARDQGLDNNEQFF.

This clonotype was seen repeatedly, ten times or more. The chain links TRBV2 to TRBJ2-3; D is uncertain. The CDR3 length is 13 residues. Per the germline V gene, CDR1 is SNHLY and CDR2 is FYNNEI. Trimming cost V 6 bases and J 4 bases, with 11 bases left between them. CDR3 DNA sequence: TGTGCCAGCAGGGTTAGGAGTGCAGATACGCAGTATTTT. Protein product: CASRVRSADTQYF.